The 6 T cell receptor beta chains given below trace back to one sample, sequenced in a study of beta chain features in type 1 diabetes. Expressed TCRB transcripts were sequenced, since all the RNA that had been isolated was reverse transcribed. Libraries were prepared by immunoSEQ multiplex PCR; TCRdb keeps only in-frame clonotypes and omits some of them. The table records about 470,000 clones, roughly 30% of them present only once. The sequenced material came from naive CD4+ T cells from blood. These receptors came from a man aged 18 to 29 in good health.

In this sample, this clone turned up a few times. This chain joins TRBV30 and TRBJ1-4; 8 bases fit TRBD1. Germline CDR1 GTSNPN, CDR2 SVGIG (reference sequence). J lost 7 bases, V lost 0 bases, and 7 bases had no gene match. The CDR3 loop spans 15 amino acids. The CDR3 here is CAWSVRRTGPEKLFF. As DNA, the CDR3 is TGTGCCTGGAGTGTACGCAGGACAGGGCCTGAAAAACTGTTTTTT. The variable domain in full, completed from reference TRBV30 and TRBJ1-4, reads SQTIHQWPATLVQPVGSPLSLECTVEGTSNPNLYWYRQAAGRGLQLLFYSVGIGQISSEVPQNLSASRPQDRQFILSSKKLLLSDSGFYLCAWSVRRTGPEKLFFGSGTQLSVL.

The J gene is TRBJ1-5, the V gene TRBV6-6; 9 bases are shared with TRBD1. V lost 6 bases and J lost 4; bases outside the gene matches: 4. The CDR3 runs 14 residues. Per the germline V gene, CDR1 is MNHNY and CDR2 is SVGAGI (reference sequence). CDR3 residues: CASSRTGENQPQHF. CDR3 nucleotide sequence: TGTGCCAGCAGCCGGACAGGGGAGAATCAGCCCCAGCATTTT.

As regards this clone: One end of the junction varies from germline; a read error may be responsible. The chain uses TRBV7-7 and TRBJ1-1; no firm D call. Germline V lookup: CDR1 SSHAT, CDR2 FNYEAQ (reference sequence). The CDR3 has 13 amino acids. The CDR3 is CASSSTVNTEAFF. CDR3 nucleotide sequence: TGTGCTAGCAGCTCAACGGTGAACACTGAAGCTTTCTTT.

This clone was seen more than once but under ten times. V and J are TRBV30 and TRBJ1-3; D is possibly TRBD1 (5 bases). This CDR3 region has 11 residues. CDR1 is GTSNPN and CDR2 is SVGIG in the germline V gene (reference sequence). Trimming left V 4 bases short and J 9 bases short, with 10 bases between. The CDR3 sequence: CAWTGPTTIYF. The CDR3 DNA follows: TGTGCCTGGACGGGACCCACCACCATATATTTT.

The J gene is TRBJ2-2, the V gene TRBV30; D is perhaps TRBD2 (5 bases). The germline gives CDR1 GTSNPN, CDR2 SVGIG (reference sequence). This CDR3 region has 15 residues. Trimming took 4 bases from V and 0 from J, leaving 12 bases between them. The CDR3 DNA sequence: TGTGCCTGGACCGTACGGGGAGCGAACACCGGGGAGCTGTTTTTT. Amino acids: CAWTVRGANTGELFF.

This clone was recorded a few times. V and J are TRBV25-1 and TRBJ1-5; the D is unclear. CDR1 is MGHDK, CDR2 SYGVNS, per germline. The CDR3 spans 15 residues. The V and J ends lost 2 bases and 2 bases respectively, with 10 bases between them. For the CDR3, the DNA is TGTGCCAGCAGTGAACTCGGGGAAGGCAATCAGCCCCAGCATTTT. Its protein is CASSELGEGNQPQHF.